The sequence of this T cell receptor beta chain was determined in a study of shared clonotypes between healthy human individuals. Regarding the study as a whole: Clonotype sharing among donors likely depends on sequencing depth.

Details on this clone: Its antigen is not known.

V lost 0 bases to trimming and J lost 1 base, with 11 bases between them. Per the germline V gene, CDR1 is SGDLS and CDR2 is YYNGEE. This CDR3 is 15 amino acids long. Here immunoSEQ multiplex PCR was the method, and the copy in TCRdb shows in-frame clones only, minus some. The sample shows some 1,100,000 clones, roughly 74% of them seen only once. The receptor was derived from a man younger than 35 in good health. Some clones in this sample may be carry-over from other donors' samples. This rearrangement joins TRBV9 to TRBJ2-7, with D perhaps TRBD1 (5 bases). Sequencing was performed on memory CD4+ T cells from PBMCs. Subset in this sample: CD45RA-negative fraction. CDR3 residues: CASSVDPGNSYEQYF. In nucleotides, the CDR3 is TGTGCCAGCAGCGTAGATCCAGGGAATTCCTACGAGCAGTACTTC.